These 23 T cell receptor beta chains came from one sample sequenced in a study of patients and donors after allogeneic stem cell transplantation. TCRdb processed the RT-PCR reads anew with MiXCR; each CDR3 protein has one entry. The table has under 4,500 distinct CDR3 sequences, roughly a sixth seen once. Sequencing was carried out using blood, either unsorted or a sorted T cell fraction (not recorded which). Source of these receptors: a human donor who was either an allogeneic HSCT recipient or a stem cell or donor lymphocyte infusion donor (not recorded which). It is not recorded whose cells these are; they may come from a transplant donor.

This clonotype has only a few counts. This chain uses TRBV10-3 with TRBJ2-1, with TRBD2 matching over 9 bases. Germline V gene sequence: CDR1 ENHRY, CDR2 SYGVKD. The ends lost 4 bases at V and 6 bases at J; junction bases unmatched: 7. CDR3 size: 15 residues. The CDR3 region has the DNA TGTGCCATCAGTGGGGGGGTAGCGGGAGTCAATGAGCAGTTCTTC. Encoded protein: CAISGGVAGVNEQFF.

By frequency in the sample, this clonotype is medium-sized. This rearrangement joins TRBV19 to TRBJ2-1; D possibly uses TRBD1 or TRBD2 (6 bases each). The germline gives CDR1 LNHDA, CDR2 SQIVND (reference sequence). V shed 5 bases and J shed 9 bases, with 14 bases lying between them. CDR3 length: 13 amino acids. The CDR3 sequence is CASSPKKGGEQFF. The CDR3 nucleotides are TGTGCCAGTAGTCCCAAGAAGGGGGGTGAGCAGTTCTTC. Based on the CDR3 plus reference TRBV19 and TRBJ2-1, the full variable domain is DGGITQSPKYLFRKEGQNVTLSCEQNLNHDAMYWYRQDPGQGLRLIYYSQIVNDFQKGDIAEGYSVSREKKESFPLTVTSAQKNPTAFYLCASSPKKGGEQFFGPGTRLTVL.

Comments on this clonotype: One base away lies a much larger clone, so this may be a sequencing read error. The chain employs TRBV4-1 and TRBJ2-5; D uncertain. Germline values: CDR1 MGHRA, CDR2 YSYEKL. The CDR3 spans 16 residues. The V and J ends lost 0 bases and 5 bases respectively, with 16 bases between them. The DNA of the CDR3 is TGCGCCAGCAGCCAAGAACCGGAAAGTCAATGGGAGACCCAGTACTTC. This encodes CASSQEPESQWETQYF.

This clonotype was seen more than once but under ten times. This chain links TRBV19 with TRBJ1-1, with D tentatively TRBD1 (6 bases). The CDR3 loop spans 13 amino acids. Germline V lookup: CDR1 LNHDA, CDR2 SQIVND (reference sequence). V was cut by 8 bases and J by 5 bases, with 15 bases left in between. CDR3 amino acids: CASSQGWKTEAFF. The DNA of the CDR3 is TGTGCCAGTTCACAGGGTTGGAAAACTGAAGCTTTCTTT.

This chain uses TRBV6-6 with TRBJ2-1, with D maybe TRBD2 (5 bases). Germline V CDR1 and CDR2: MNHNY, SVGAGI (reference sequence). V was trimmed by 5 bases and J by 3 bases, leaving 17 bases between them. The CDR3 covers 16 residues. In DNA form, the CDR3 reads TGTGCCAGCAGTCCACGGACTCGGGTGGTCTACAATGAGCAGTTCTTC. It is translated as CASSPRTRVVYNEQFF.

To note about this clonotype: It may be a read error: a sequence one base away is much more abundant. This chain links TRBV6-1 with TRBJ2-3; the D gene is possibly TRBD2 (5 bases). Germline-derived CDR1 and CDR2 are MNHNS and SASEGT. This CDR3 contains 13 residues. The CDR3 DNA reads as TGTGCCAGCATTGAAGCGCTTCGGGGTACGCAGTATTTT. Translating it yields CASIEALRGTQYF.

Only a few counts were recorded for this clonotype. This sequence joins TRBV2 and TRBJ1-5; tentatively, D is TRBD1 (5 bases). This CDR3 spans 14 amino acids. V lost 3 bases and J 6 bases, leaving 12 bases between the germline ends. Germline loops: CDR1 SNHLY, CDR2 FYNNEI. The CDR3 nucleotides read TGTGCCAGCAGTGATTGGCAGGGTCCTCAGCCCCAGCATTTT. Translating gives CASSDWQGPQPQHF.

The V call is TRBV5-1, the J call TRBJ1-4; no clear D. Per germline, CDR1 SGHRS and CDR2 YFSETQ. The CDR3 covers 15 residues. V was trimmed by 0 bases and J by 3 bases, leaving 9 bases between them. The CDR3 bases are TGCGCCAGCAGCTTGGGAGGGCAGGCTAATGAAAAACTGTTTTTT. Its translation is CASSLGGQANEKLFF.

This clonotype was observed a handful of times. The chain couples TRBV29-1 to TRBJ2-5; the D gene is possibly TRBD2 (5 bases). The germline gives CDR1 SQVTM, CDR2 ANQGSEA. The CDR3 spans 14 residues. V gave up 2 bases and J gave up 7 bases, with 17 bases separating them. The CDR3 DNA sequence: TGCAGCGTTGAAAAGGGCAAGGCCCGGGGGACCCAGTACTTC. Residues: CSVEKGKARGTQYF.

This rearrangement joins TRBV11-2 to TRBJ2-1; 7 bases fit TRBD1. CDR1 SGHAT and CDR2 FQNNGV come from the germline V gene. Trimming took 2 bases from V and 1 from J; bases not matched to a gene: 5. There are 16 residues in the CDR3. In DNA form, the CDR3 reads TGTGCCAGCAGCTTAAGACAGGGTGGGTCCTACAATGAGCAGTTCTTC. This gives the protein CASSLRQGGSYNEQFF.

By its share, this clonotype is medium-sized. The V gene is TRBV29-1, the J gene TRBJ1-1; D ambiguous. This CDR3 is built from 11 residues. Trimming took off 6 bases at V and 4 bases at J, with 9 bases between the two ends. Germline CDR1 SQVTM, CDR2 ANQGSEA. The CDR3: CSVAAGTEAFF. CDR3 DNA: TGCAGCGTGGCGGCGGGCACTGAAGCTTTCTTT.

This clonotype showed up many times. V and J are TRBV7-9 and TRBJ2-5; possibly TRBD1 for D (5 bases). The germline CDR1 and CDR2 sequences are SEHNR and FQNEAQ (reference sequence). V lost 2 bases and J 2 bases, leaving 15 bases between the germline ends. This CDR3 spans 16 amino acids. CDR3 region: CASSLPQGWGQETQYF. The CDR3 DNA follows: TGTGCCAGCAGCTTACCCCAGGGATGGGGTCAAGAGACCCAGTACTTC.

This clonotype was seen a few times. The J gene is TRBJ1-6, the V gene TRBV5-6; D not resolved. The CDR3 runs 14 residues. V dropped 4 bases and J dropped 12 bases, with 17 bases sitting between them. Germline CDR1 SGHDT, CDR2 YYEEEE. The CDR3 sequence is CASSPGPAGRPLHF. The CDR3 DNA sequence: TGTGCCAGCAGCCCAGGACCTGCCGGGAGACCCCTCCACTTT.

The chain couples TRBV12-3 or TRBV12-4 to TRBJ2-7, with D tentatively TRBD2 (6 bases). CDR3 length: 15 amino acids. V was clipped by 6 bases and J by 0 bases, with 15 bases between them. CDR3 sequence reads: CASRSSGSSSYEQYF. The CDR3 DNA reads as TGTGCCAGCAGGTCAAGCGGGTCTTCCTCCTACGAGCAGTACTTC.

This clonotype is categorized as medium-sized. The CDR3 sequence: CASSQGTSGTQETQYF. The CDR3 bases are TGTGCCAGCAGCCAAGGGACTAGCGGGACCCAAGAGACCCAGTACTTC. The gene calls are TRBV4-2 and TRBJ2-5, with 12 bases fitting TRBD2. CDR1 is LGHNA, CDR2 YNFKEQ, per germline. The CDR3 totals 16 residues. The junction had 1 base not matched to a gene; V was cut back by 1 base and J by 1 base.

The table lists this clonotype with many counts. This rearrangement joins TRBV6-5 to TRBJ1-4; the match to TRBD1 covers 8 bases. V lost 6 bases, J lost 8 bases, and 8 bases stayed unmatched. Looked up from germline, CDR1 is MNHEY and CDR2 is SVGAGI. This CDR3 is 14 amino acids long. The chain's CDR3 is CASRLQGAREKLFF. Here the CDR3 DNA reads TGTGCCAGCAGACTGCAGGGGGCGCGGGAAAAACTGTTTTTT.

The rearrangement uses TRBV18 and TRBJ2-3; the D is unclear. Deletions cut 0 bases from V and 2 bases from J, with 6 bases between. The CDR3 loop spans 14 amino acids. The germline CDR1 and CDR2 sequences are KGHSH and LQKENI. DNA of the CDR3: TGTGCCAGCTCACCACCGGTTGACACAGATACGCAGTATTTT. Protein sequence: CASSPPVDTDTQYF.

This clonotype was observed many times. The chain couples TRBV7-9 to TRBJ1-5, with D possibly matching TRBD1 (5 bases). V gave up 5 bases and J gave up 0 bases, with 11 bases separating them. The CDR3 loop spans 15 amino acids. Germline CDR1 SEHNR, CDR2 FQNEAQ (reference sequence). The CDR3 loop reads CASSVDSLSNQPQHF. The CDR3 nucleotides read TGTGCCAGCAGCGTAGACAGTCTTAGCAATCAGCCCCAGCATTTT.

The V and J genes are TRBV20-1 and TRBJ2-7, with 8 bases fitting TRBD1. The CDR3 contains 12 residues. The V gene end was trimmed by 3 bases and the J gene end by 4 bases; junction bases not matched to a gene: 2. The germline gives CDR1 DFQATT, CDR2 SNEGSKA (reference sequence). This CDR3 is CSASGTGYEQYF. The DNA for the CDR3 is TGCAGTGCTAGCGGGACAGGTTACGAGCAGTACTTC.

The V and J genes are TRBV20-1 and TRBJ2-2, with 9 positions matching TRBD1. Looked up from germline, CDR1 is DFQATT and CDR2 is SNEGSKA (reference sequence). The CDR3 covers 17 residues. V shed 2 bases and J 6 bases; nucleotides not matched to a gene: 13. The CDR3 DNA reads as TGCAGTGCTAGATTTAAACCGACAGGGGGAAGGCCCGGGGAGCTGTTTTTT. Translated: CSARFKPTGGRPGELFF.

This clonotype was seen ten or more times. This chain connects TRBV15 to TRBJ1-1; D not certain. The CDR3 is 13 amino acids. V was clipped by 0 bases and J by 5 bases, with 7 bases between them. The germline gives CDR1 LNHNV, CDR2 YYDKDF (reference sequence). CDR3 in amino acids: CATSRDLRTEAFF. In DNA, the CDR3 is TGTGCCACCAGCAGAGATCTGAGGACTGAAGCTTTCTTT.

The CDR3 DNA sequence: TGTGCCAGCAGCTTAGGAGTGAGTCAGCCCCAGCATTTT. It specifies CASSLGVSQPQHF. The chain couples TRBV7-9 to TRBJ1-5; D is unresolved. The germline gives CDR1 SEHNR, CDR2 FQNEAQ (reference sequence). Trimming cost V 1 base and J 6 bases, with 7 bases left between them. The CDR3 extends over 13 amino acids.

This clonotype was counted at least ten times. The V gene is TRBV12-3 or TRBV12-4, the J gene TRBJ2-7, with 7 bases that match TRBD1. The length of the CDR3 is 14 residues. After removal of 5 bases from V and 3 bases from J, the junction contained 7 bases not matched to a gene. CDR3 sequence (DNA): TGTGCCAGCAGTAACCCCGGGACAGACTACGAGCAGTACTTC. Translation: CASSNPGTDYEQYF.